A selection of T cell receptor beta chains follows, all from one sample in a study of CD8 T cells in ankylosing spondylitis. TCRdb re-derived calls from the 5' RACE reads in MiXCR, one entry per CDR3 protein. The sample includes around 890,000 distinct CDR3 sequences, 12% of them seen just once. Sample: blood, either unsorted or a sorted T cell fraction (not recorded which). Receptors were obtained from a male donor with ankylosing spondylitis. Both conserved end residues are trimmed from each CDR3. The order of the fields is V gene, CDR3 length, J gene, CDR3 protein.

TRBV6-2/TRBV6-3	12	TRBJ2-5	ASSVHGQQETQY
TRBV29-1	12	TRBJ1-1	SVHGYRLNTEAF
TRBV28	12	TRBJ2-1	ASRVLGSKYEQF
TRBV7-2	15	TRBJ2-7	ASSLAGLGTGKYEQY
TRBV12-3/TRBV12-4	12	TRBJ2-1	ASSRQGNYNEQF
TRBV5-1	13	TRBJ2-1	ASSPGGRGNNEQF
TRBV5-1	14	TRBJ1-1	ASSLLGGTRNTEAF
TRBV7-8	14	TRBJ2-5	ASSSILAGIRETQY
TRBV5-1	11	TRBJ2-1	ASSTGTNNEQF
TRBV4-2	13	TRBJ2-5	ASSQDTSREETQY
TRBV28	12	TRBJ1-2	ASSSIWKNYGYT
TRBV5-1	12	TRBJ2-2	ASMTGPGTGELF
TRBV24-1	14	TRBJ2-3	ATSDPDRGSTDTQY
TRBV29-1	11	TRBJ1-1	SAGENMNTEAF
TRBV9	14	TRBJ1-2	ASSVATGYTNYGYT
TRBV12-3/TRBV12-4	12	TRBJ2-3	ASSFERATDTQY
TRBV6-6	10	TRBJ1-6	ASGTDNSPLH
TRBV7-6	15	TRBJ2-7	ASSLFGGAGGAYEQY